What follows describes a single TCR beta chain. Its cognate antigen is unknown. One end of the junction varies from germline; a read error may be responsible. The data originate from a study of tumor-infiltrating lymphocytes in primary liver carcinoma. Whole-study findings and limits: The overlap of tumor-adjacent and tumor-blood pairs was smaller than that of tumor region pairs. A significantly higher top-250-clone fraction was recorded for tumors than for blood (p = 0.039).

CDR1 is SGHAT and CDR2 is FQNNGV in the germline V gene. The CDR3 has 12 residues. Germline DNA was also extracted, while the blood RNA originated from unsorted whole blood. Total RNA amounting to around 540 ng was the source from which TCR beta cDNA was made with a constant-region primer. Modified slightly, ARM-PCR produced TCR beta libraries over three nested multiplex PCR rounds. The first two PCR rounds used TRBV1-TRBV30 forward primers with a C-beta reverse primer, roughly 10 cycles each. One entry per CDR3 protein results from TCRdb running MiXCR on the multiplex PCR reads. This sample has a few hundred thousand distinct CDR3 sequences, with approximately 58% found just once.

Sequenced material: peripheral blood. V and J are TRBV11-2 and TRBJ2-1; a possible D gene is TRBD2 (5 bases). The clonotype originates from a woman aged 25 to 39 with primary liver carcinoma and hepatitis B virus infection. The DNA for the CDR3 is TGTGCCAGCAGCCCGACTACGGATGAGCAGTTTTTC. Protein product: CASSPTTDEQFF.